These 13 T cell receptor beta chains originate from one sample sequenced in a study of molecular identifiers for immune sequencing clone quantification (dated by TCRdb to the late 2010s). The method behind the library was PCR. Data came from an Illumina HiSeq 4000. TCRdb itself trimmed the public reads at Q25 with fastp, ran MiXCR and retained productive beta chains. Each entry merges the rows of one CDR3 protein and shows their most common DNA and genes. For this sample there are fewer than 45,000 distinct CDR3 sequences; 15% to 20% appear just once. The ten top clones hold about 1.1% of the sample. Sequencing was carried out using naive CD8+ T cells from blood, with Jurkat cell RNA spiked in. The cell subset or site label, read with the paper, signifies: FACS-sorted CD8+CD4-CCR7+CD45RA+ naive T cells. These receptors all come from a human donor in good health. Some libraries in this study had Jurkat cell RNA spiked in.

Comments on this clonotype: A much larger clone lies one base from this, so it may be a read error. V is TRBV7-6 and J is TRBJ1-5; D might be TRBD1 (5 bases). The CDR3 is 15 amino acids. Germline lookup yields CDR1 SGHVS and CDR2 FNYEAQ. CDR3 sequence reads: CASGLAGGSNQPQHF. The CDR3 bases are TGTGCCAGCGGCTTAGCTGGGGGTAGCAATCAGCCCCAGCATTTT.

This clonotype has just a few counts. J is TRBJ2-3 and V is TRBV6-5; TRBD2 agrees at 9 bases. The CDR3 runs to 15 residues. The germline V gene encodes CDR1 MNHEY and CDR2 SVGAGI. The ends lost 6 bases at V and 5 bases at J; junction bases unmatched: 9. DNA of the CDR3: TGTGCCAGCAGGTTTGTAGCGGGAGCTCGAGATACGCAGTATTTT. This sequence encodes CASRFVAGARDTQYF.

In the case of this clonotype: A much larger clone sits a single nucleotide away, making a read error possible. The V and J genes are TRBV10-2 and TRBJ2-7; D gene uncertain. Germline V gene lookup returns CDR1 WSHSY and CDR2 SAAADI. The V end lost 7 bases, the J end lost 3 bases, and 13 bases lay between the germline ends. The CDR3 spans 13 residues. In nucleotides, the CDR3 is TGCGCCAGCAACGCAGGAAGAAGCTACGAGCAGTACTTC. Translated, it gives CASNAGRSYEQYF.

Worth noting for this clonotype: A much bigger clone sits one base away, suggesting this may be a read error. The chain links TRBV7-6 to TRBJ1-6; unclear D gene. The germline V gene has CDR1 SGHVS and CDR2 FNYEAQ. CDR3 length equals 14 residues. Trimming stripped 5 bases from V and 8 bases from J, with 13 bases between. The CDR3 loop is CASSHKTGYSPLHF. The CDR3 nucleotides are TGTGCCAGCAGCCATAAGACGGGGTATTCACCCCTCCACTTT.

This clonotype was picked up many times. The chain's CDR3 is CASSSQTSSYNEQFF. DNA for the CDR3: TGTGCCAGCAGCTCACAGACTAGCTCCTACAATGAGCAGTTCTTC. The chain carries TRBV5-4 and TRBJ2-1; maybe TRBD2 (6 bases). Germline-derived CDR1 and CDR2 are SGHNT and YYREEE (reference sequence). The CDR3 runs 15 residues. The V and J ends lost 3 bases and 0 bases respectively, with 10 bases between them.

The chain employs TRBV19 and TRBJ2-1, with 9 positions matching TRBD1. Germline assignment: CDR1 LNHDA and CDR2 SQIVND (reference sequence). There are 12 residues in the CDR3. Germline trimming cut 10 bases from V and 9 bases from J; bases unmatched to any gene: 7. The CDR3 DNA follows: TGTGCCATCGATACAGGGGGCGGTGAGCAGTTCTTC. This translates into CAIDTGGGEQFF. Complete variable domain (other parts from reference TRBV19 and TRBJ2-1): DGGITQSPKYLFRKEGQNVTLSCEQNLNHDAMYWYRQDPGQGLRLIYYSQIVNDFQKGDIAEGYSVSREKKESFPLTVTSAQKNPTAFYLCAIDTGGGEQFFGPGTRLTVL.

This clonotype was counted ten times or more. The chain couples TRBV7-2 to TRBJ2-7; no definite D call. V shed 4 bases and J shed 0 bases, with 4 bases lying between them. This CDR3 spans 12 amino acids. Germline V gene data show CDR1 as SGHTA and CDR2 as FQGNSA. CDR3 region: CASSSLSYEQYF. Here the CDR3 DNA reads TGTGCCAGCAGCTCACTCTCCTACGAGCAGTACTTC.

By sample fraction, this clonotype is medium-sized. The V call is TRBV6-2 or TRBV6-3, the J call TRBJ2-4; TRBD1 might be the D (5 bases). Germline CDR1 MNHEY, CDR2 SVGEGT. This CDR3 contains 12 residues. The V and J ends lost 6 bases and 10 bases respectively, with 13 bases between them. The CDR3 loop reads CASSPAKGIQYF. The CDR3, as DNA: TGTGCCAGCAGCCCAGCCAAGGGGATTCAGTACTTC.

The table lists this clonotype with many counts. The chain carries TRBV7-2 and TRBJ2-5; 7 nucleotides line up with TRBD2. Trimming removed 5 bases from V and 0 bases from J; junction bases left unmatched: 6. The germline gives CDR1 SGHTA, CDR2 FQGNSA. The CDR3 spans 15 residues. CDR3 coding DNA: TGTGCCAGCAGCCACAGCCTAGCGGACCAAGAGACCCAGTACTTC. The encoded protein is CASSHSLADQETQYF. Looking up the rest from reference TRBV7-2 and TRBJ2-5 gives the full variable domain: GAGVSQSPSNKVTEKGKDVELRCDPISGHTALYWYRQSLGQGLEFLIYFQGNSAPDKSGLPSDRFSAERTGGSVSTLTIQRTQQEDSAVYLCASSHSLADQETQYFGPGTRLLVL.

In this sample, this clonotype turned up many times. The rearrangement uses TRBV7-9 and TRBJ2-6; the D is unclear. The CDR3 extends over 14 amino acids. Germline loops: CDR1 SEHNR, CDR2 FQNEAQ (reference sequence). Trimming took 5 bases from V and 2 from J, leaving 7 bases between them. For the CDR3, the DNA is TGTGCCAGCAGCCCCCTAACTGGGGCCAACGTCCTGACTTTC. Protein: CASSPLTGANVLTF.

This clonotype has ten or more counts. The chain is built from TRBV2 and TRBJ2-4, with D maybe TRBD1 (6 bases). Germline V gene sequence: CDR1 SNHLY, CDR2 FYNNEI. There are 18 residues in the CDR3. The V end lost 2 bases, the J end lost 4 bases, and 21 bases lay between the germline ends. The DNA for the CDR3 is TGTGCCAGCAGTGAACCGCGCCCCCAACAGGGCTTAAAAAACATTCAGTACTTC. This codes for CASSEPRPQQGLKNIQYF.

In this sample, this clonotype turned up once. Possible read error: a much larger clone is one base away. CDR3: CASSPYSQGGQGTQYF. Written as DNA, the CDR3 is TGTGCCAGCAGTCCCTACTCCCAAGGTGGCCAAGGGACCCAGTACTTC. This chain links TRBV28 with TRBJ2-5; D not certain. Looked up from germline, CDR1 is MDHEN and CDR2 is SYDVKM. The CDR3 extends over 16 amino acids.

In its sample, this clonotype was seen a few times. The chain links TRBV5-4 to TRBJ2-3; the D is unclear. V shed 2 bases and J shed 9 bases, with 25 bases lying between them. Germline loops: CDR1 SGHNT, CDR2 YYREEE (reference sequence). This CDR3 has 17 amino acids. CDR3 sequence (DNA): TGTGCCAGCAGCTTAGGGCATCCGGCGTCGTCCAGGCAGACGCAGTATTTT. Its translation is CASSLGHPASSRQTQYF.